This TCR beta chain was recovered during a study of OX40 agonist ivuxolimab in advanced cancers. Study-wide context: Patients took ivuxolimab, an agonistic anti-OX40 (CD134) antibody. Dose-escalation cases comprised hepatocellular carcinoma, melanoma, renal cell or head and neck cancer. Averaging 60 years in age, with a range of about 23 to 80, the cohort was approximately 87% male.

TCRdb keeps only in-frame clones here, not all; method: immunoSEQ multiplex PCR. The data contain tens of thousands of clones, about 85% of them seen just once; the ten biggest clones take up 1% to 1.5%. CDR1 is SGHNT and CDR2 is YYREEE in the germline V gene (reference sequence). The CDR3 is 14 residues long. The V and J ends lost 4 bases and 0 bases respectively, with 11 bases between them. Patients were ruled out by autoimmune disease history or systemic immunosuppression. The TCR originated in an adult with an advanced solid tumor such as melanoma, head and neck, liver or kidney cancer. The rearrangement joins TRBV5-4 to TRBJ2-7, with D possibly being TRBD1 (6 bases). Sequences were derived from CD4+ or CD8+ T cells sorted from blood, sampled in a trial of the OX40 agonist ivuxolimab. Written as DNA, the CDR3 is TGTGCCAGCAGCATCGGACAGAACTCCTACGAGCAGTACTTC. It is translated as CASSIGQNSYEQYF. The variable domain in full, with the rest retrieved from reference TRBV5-4 and TRBJ2-7, is ETGVTQSPTHLIKTRGQQVTLRCSSQSGHNTVSWYQQALGQGPQFIFQYYREEENGRGNFPPRFSGLQFPNYSSELNVNALELDDSALYLCASSIGQNSYEQYFGPGTRLTVT.